Below, 19 T cell receptor beta chains from the same sample are listed, as sequenced in a study of blood T cell repertoires in COVID-19 (dated by TCRdb to 2018 to 2020). The library was produced with the immunoSEQ multiplex PCR assay. TCRdb carries this immuneACCESS record with in-frame sequences only. Its versions omit some clonotypes, under half of them owing to an unresolved V gene in the studies checked, with the rest unexplained. The sample includes fewer than 250,000 clones, with roughly 90% observed a single time. Roughly 5.6% of the sample goes to the ten largest clones. Material for sequencing was peripheral blood. Receptors originate from a woman between 40 and 55 years old who had recovered from COVID-19.

The gene calls are TRBV7-3 and TRBJ2-3; 13 bases agree with TRBD2. Germline V gene lookup returns CDR1 SGHTA and CDR2 FQGTGA. The CDR3 covers 15 residues. Trimming took 3 bases from V and 5 from J; bases not matched to a gene: 2. The CDR3 loop reads CASSFGLAGVDTQYF. In DNA, the CDR3 is TGTGCCAGCAGCTTCGGACTAGCGGGAGTAGATACGCAGTATTTT.

The genes are TRBV12-2 and TRBJ1-5; the table's D call, TRBD1, was not checked against the DNA. TRBV12-2 is annotated as a pseudogene. This CDR3 region has 16 residues. CDR3 bases: TGTGCAAGTCGCTTAGAGGGGGCGGGGACCAATCAGCCCCAGCATTTT. Translating it yields CASRLEGAGTNQPQHF.

J is TRBJ1-2 and V is TRBV25-1; D is unresolved. Trimming pared 6 bases from V and 6 bases from J, leaving 17 bases between. Germline V gives CDR1 MGHDK, CDR2 SYGVNS. The CDR3 sequence is 14 residues long. The CDR3 spells CASSAGIVVDGYTF. Written as DNA, the CDR3 is TGTGCCAGCAGCGCGGGGATCGTGGTGGATGGCTACACCTTC.

V usage is TRBV9 and J usage is TRBJ2-7, with 10 positions matching TRBD1. With 4 bases clipped from V and 7 bases from J, the junction kept 8 bases outside the gene matches. From germline, CDR1 is SGDLS and CDR2 YYNGEE. The CDR3 is 14 amino acids. In nucleotides, the CDR3 is TGTGCCAGCAGCCAGGGACAGGGGCAAAGGGAGCAGTACTTC. Translated: CASSQGQGQREQYF.

This chain joins TRBV28 and TRBJ2-1; 9 nucleotides line up with TRBD2. The V gene end was trimmed by 1 base and the J gene end by 3 bases; junction bases not matched to a gene: 4. CDR1 is MDHEN, CDR2 SYDVKM, per germline. CDR3 length: 16 amino acids. The CDR3 sequence: CASSLFLAGDYNEQFF. CDR3 DNA: TGTGCCAGCAGTTTATTTTTAGCGGGAGACTACAATGAGCAGTTCTTC.

The CDR3 reads CASSPGGNSYEQYF. The CDR3 DNA is TGTGCCAGCTCACCAGGCGGGAACTCCTACGAGCAGTACTTC. V gene TRBV18 combines with J gene TRBJ2-7; tentative D call: TRBD2 (6 bases). This CDR3 has 14 amino acids. The ends were cut back, 2 bases at V and 0 bases at J, with 8 bases in the middle. Germline lookup yields CDR1 KGHSH and CDR2 LQKENI.

The rearrangement joins TRBV5-8 to TRBJ2-1; tentatively, D is TRBD1 (5 bases). The CDR3 is 10 amino acids. Between the trimmed V and J ends, which lost 4 bases and 13 bases, there was a span of 9 bases. CDR1 is SGHTS and CDR2 is YDEGEE in the germline V gene. CDR3 in DNA: TGTGCCAGCAGCGGTGACAGACAGTTCTTC. Protein: CASSGDRQFF. The complete variable domain, with remaining parts taken from reference TRBV5-8 and TRBJ2-1, reads EAGVTQSPTHLIKTRGQQATLRCSPISGHTSVYWYQQALGLGLQFLLWYDEGEERNRGNFPPRFSGRQFPNYSSELNVNALELEDSALYLCASSGDRQFFGPGTRLTVL.

The rearrangement uses TRBV6-5 and TRBJ2-1, with 14 bases lining up with TRBD2. The CDR3 is 14 amino acids. J lost 7 bases, V lost 8 bases, and 4 bases had no gene match. Germline assignment: CDR1 MNHEY and CDR2 SVGAGI. CDR3 bases: TGTGCCAGCGTTTGGACTAGCGGGAGGAATGAGCAGTTCTTC. It is translated as CASVWTSGRNEQFF.

The V call is TRBV24-1, the J call TRBJ2-1; 8 nucleotides line up with TRBD1. Germline V gives CDR1 KGHDR, CDR2 SFDVKD. The J segment lost 4 bases and the V segment lost 4 bases, leaving 11 bases of the junction unmatched. CDR3 size: 17 residues. The CDR3 loop is CATSEGGTGSPYNEQFF. The CDR3, as DNA: TGTGCCACCAGTGAAGGAGGGACAGGAAGCCCGTACAATGAGCAGTTCTTC.

This rearrangement joins TRBV18 to TRBJ2-1; 12 bases are a match to TRBD2. V lost 3 bases to trimming and J lost 0 bases; unmatched junction nucleotides: 9. The CDR3 extends over 19 amino acids. CDR1 is KGHSH, CDR2 LQKENI, per germline. This chain's CDR3 is CASSPVGLAGSYSYNEQFF. The CDR3 DNA reads as TGTGCCAGCTCACCGGTCGGACTAGCGGGGAGCTACTCCTACAATGAGCAGTTCTTC.

The J gene is TRBJ2-1, the V gene TRBV5-6, with TRBD1 matching over 7 bases. Losses at the gene ends were 0 bases for V and 0 bases for J; bases not matched to a gene: 6. The CDR3 spans 17 residues. Germline V gene sequence: CDR1 SGHDT, CDR2 YYEEEE. CDR3: CASSLVGTANSYNEQFF. The CDR3 DNA is TGTGCCAGCAGCTTGGTAGGGACAGCGAACTCCTACAATGAGCAGTTCTTC.

The rearrangement links TRBV6-2 or TRBV6-3 to TRBJ1-1; D remains ambiguous. This CDR3 spans 12 amino acids. Trimming stripped 0 bases from V and 10 bases from J, with 9 bases between. The germline V gene has CDR1 MNHEY and CDR2 SVGEGT. The CDR3 DNA is TGTGCCAGCAGTTACTCCCCGATCGGAGCTTTCTTT. It yields the protein CASSYSPIGAFF.

This sequence joins TRBV30 and TRBJ1-4; no definite D call. V gave up 0 bases and J gave up 7 bases, with 9 bases separating them. In germline, CDR1 is GTSNPN, CDR2 SVGIG (reference sequence). This CDR3 is 13 amino acids long. CDR3 bases: TGTGCCTGGAGTGTAGTTGGAGGTGAAAAACTGTTTTTT. It is translated as CAWSVVGGEKLFF.

The genes are TRBV7-3 and TRBJ2-7, with TRBD1 as a possible D gene (6 bases). Per the germline V gene, CDR1 is SGHTA and CDR2 is FQGTGA. This CDR3 has 13 residues. The V end lost 0 bases, the J end lost 6 bases, and 9 bases lay between the germline ends. The CDR3 coding sequence is TGTGCCAGCAGCTTAACTTTAGGGGGCGAGCAGTACTTC. Translating gives CASSLTLGGEQYF.

The gene calls are TRBV18 and TRBJ2-1; 14 bases align to TRBD2. This CDR3 comprises 15 residues. CDR1 KGHSH and CDR2 LQKENI come from the germline V gene. Losses at the gene ends were 4 bases for V and 7 bases for J; bases not matched to a gene: 3. The CDR3 loop is CASSQGLAGVNEQFF. As DNA, the CDR3 is TGTGCCAGCTCACAGGGACTAGCGGGAGTAAATGAGCAGTTCTTC.

DNA of the CDR3: TGTGCCAGCAGCCCGAGCGGGGGGACTCCTGGGGCCAACGTCCTGACTTTC. Amino acids: CASSPSGGTPGANVLTF. This chain uses TRBV7-8 with TRBJ2-6; 9 bases are a match to TRBD2. CDR3 length equals 17 residues. V lost 5 bases to trimming and J lost 2 bases; unmatched junction nucleotides: 7. Germline assignment: CDR1 SGHVS and CDR2 FQNEAQ.

The V call is TRBV6-5, the J call TRBJ2-2; 10 positions agree with TRBD1. CDR1 is MNHEY, CDR2 SVGAGI, per germline. With V trimmed by 10 bases and J by 6 bases, 11 bases remained unmatched. The CDR3 covers 15 residues. The CDR3 reads CATLDRGRVAGELFF. The CDR3, as DNA: TGTGCCACCCTAGACAGGGGGCGGGTGGCCGGGGAGCTGTTTTTT.

V gene TRBV10-3 combines with J gene TRBJ2-3, with no clear D. The V gene's germline CDR1 is ENHRY and CDR2 SYGVKD. V was cut by 0 bases and J by 2 bases, with 6 bases left in between. This CDR3 is 14 amino acids long. The CDR3 nucleotides are TGTGCCATCAGTGAGTCCGTCCTCACAGATACGCAGTATTTT. It is translated as CAISESVLTDTQYF.

This clone was counted ten times or more. This chain joins TRBV7-9 and TRBJ2-2, with D uncertain. V gave up 2 bases and J gave up 7 bases, with 5 bases separating them. Germline CDR1 SEHNR, CDR2 FQNEAQ (reference sequence). The CDR3 runs to 12 residues. CDR3: CASSLYGGELFF. The CDR3 DNA sequence: TGTGCCAGCAGCTTATACGGCGGGGAGCTGTTTTTT. The full variable domain, in which reference TRBV7-9 and TRBJ2-2 provide the parts outside the CDR3, is DTGVSQNPRHKITKRGQNVTFRCDPISEHNRLYWYRQTLGQGPEFLTYFQNEAQLEKSRLLSDRFSAERPKGSFSTLEIQRTEQGDSAMYLCASSLYGGELFFGEGSRLTVL.